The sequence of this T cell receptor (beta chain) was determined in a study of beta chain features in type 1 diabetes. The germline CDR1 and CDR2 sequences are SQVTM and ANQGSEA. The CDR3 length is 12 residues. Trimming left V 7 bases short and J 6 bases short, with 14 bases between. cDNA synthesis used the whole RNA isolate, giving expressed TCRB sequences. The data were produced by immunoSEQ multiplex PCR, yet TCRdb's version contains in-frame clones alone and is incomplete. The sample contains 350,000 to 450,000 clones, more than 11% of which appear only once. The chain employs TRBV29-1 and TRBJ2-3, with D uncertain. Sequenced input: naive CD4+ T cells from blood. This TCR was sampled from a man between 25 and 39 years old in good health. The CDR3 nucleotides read TGCAGCGGCGGACGCATAGGGGATACGCAGTATTTT. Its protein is CSGGRIGDTQYF.